This entry lists 7 T cell receptor beta chains sequenced from one sample in a study of T cells in Graves' hyperthyroidism and ophthalmopathy. TCR beta CDR3 region amplification was performed from RNA transcripts. The HTBI primer set was used in a first-round RT-PCR of the TCR CDR3. From the multiplex PCR reads, TCRdb called clonotypes with MiXCR, one entry per CDR3 protein. The sample holds about 200,000 distinct CDR3 sequences, about 15% seen once. Sample: blood. These receptors all come from a woman aged 45 to 65 with Graves' hyperthyroidism.

This clonotype was seen only a few times. The chain uses TRBV11-3 and TRBJ2-2, with D unresolved. The V end was cut by 1 base, the J end by 5 bases, with 8 bases between. Germline V gene data show CDR1 as SGHNT and CDR2 as YENEEA. The CDR3 has 14 amino acids. The CDR3 coding sequence is TGTGCCAGCAGCTTAGTCCGGGCGACCGGGGAGCTGTTTTTT. Its protein is CASSLVRATGELFF.

This clonotype was seen repeatedly, ten times or more. The rearrangement joins TRBV4-1 to TRBJ1-6, with D possibly TRBD1 on 5 matching bases. The CDR3 contains 15 residues. V was clipped by 4 bases and J by 9 bases, with 16 bases between them. CDR1 is MGHRA and CDR2 is YSYEKL in the germline V gene. CDR3 sequence reads: CASSLRQGTVSPLHF. CDR3 sequence (DNA): TGCGCCAGCAGCCTTCGCCAGGGTACCGTTTCACCCCTCCACTTT.

This clonotype was counted many times. The J gene is TRBJ2-6, the V gene TRBV29-1; 7 positions agree with TRBD2. The trim removed 5 bases at V and 0 bases at J, leaving 7 bases unmatched. In germline, CDR1 is SQVTM, CDR2 ANQGSEA. This CDR3 has 16 residues. The CDR3 DNA reads TGCAGCGTTTTCCTAGCGGACCACTCTGGGGCCAACGTCCTGACTTTC. Its translation: CSVFLADHSGANVLTF.

As to this clonotype: A much larger clone sits a single nucleotide away, making a read error possible. The final CDR3 position lacks the conserved phenylalanine or tryptophan, pointing to a likely read error. The rearrangement joins TRBV5-4 to TRBJ2-5; D is ambiguous. The CDR3 contains 11 residues. Germline CDR1 and CDR2: SGHNT and YYREEE (reference sequence). With 2 bases removed from V and 3 bases from J, the gap between germline ends came to 2 bases. The CDR3 DNA is TGTGCCAGCAGCTTAGAAGAGACCCAGTACCTC. Translation: CASSLEETQYL.

The chain couples TRBV19 to TRBJ1-5; 7 bases are a match to TRBD1. CDR1 and CDR2 (germline): LNHDA, SQIVND (reference sequence). The CDR3 has 15 amino acids. V gave up 6 bases and J gave up 0 bases; unmatched junction bases: 5. CDR3 coding DNA: TGTGCCAGTAGACAGGGGAGAAGTAGCAATCAGCCCCAGCATTTT. It yields the protein CASRQGRSSNQPQHF.

This clonotype showed up many times. The chain uses TRBV12-3 or TRBV12-4 and TRBJ2-1, with TRBD1 as a possible D gene (5 bases). The CDR3 covers 13 residues. The V and J ends lost 4 bases and 6 bases respectively, with 10 bases between them. In DNA, the CDR3 is TGTGCCAGCAGTTCAATGACAGTCAATGAGCAGTTCTTC. Translated: CASSSMTVNEQFF.

This clonotype came up a few times. This sequence joins TRBV3-1 and TRBJ1-2; D remains unclear. Germline V CDR1 and CDR2: LGHDT, YNNKEL (reference sequence). This CDR3 is built from 12 residues. V was pared by 4 bases and J by 7 bases, with 10 bases between. In nucleotides, the CDR3 is TGTGCCAGCAGCCCCGTCAGAGGTGGCTACACCTTC. This gives the protein CASSPVRGGYTF.